The clone carrying this T cell receptor beta chain was seen a handful of times. Its antigen is as yet unknown. Arm-PCR of CDR3 regions and iRepertoire HTBI primers were the basis on which TCR beta libraries were built. TCRdb recomputed calls from the multiplex PCR reads with MiXCR, one row per CDR3 protein. The sample consists of roughly 560,000 distinct CDR3 sequences, approximately 16% of them appearing once. This entry comes from a study of regulatory T cells in long-lasting Graves disease. Regarding the study as a whole: Newly diagnosed patients had higher TCR diversity than persistent Graves' patients did.

The sample's time point: newly diagnosed GD, antithyroid drugs for less than 3 months. With RNA extracted from PBMCs as input, the TCR library was made. The data also belong to a second study, concerning T cells in Graves' hyperthyroidism and ophthalmopathy. That work contributes: Most expanded thyroid clonotypes above 0.001 also appeared in blood.

This clonotype originated in a woman aged 35-60 years with Graves disease. The sequences come from peripheral blood mononuclear cells (PBMCs), collected at new diagnosis, from a patient treated with antithyroid drugs.

CDR3 sequence reads: CASSTPTGVWNIQYF. CDR3 sequence (DNA): TGTGCCAGTAGTACTCCCACGGGGGTTTGGAACATTCAGTACTTC. The chain couples TRBV19 to TRBJ2-4, with a weak D call TRBD2 (6 bases). V lost 4 bases and J 7 bases, leaving 17 bases between the germline ends. This CDR3 has 15 residues. The germline V gene encodes CDR1 LNHDA and CDR2 SQIVND (reference sequence).